The rows below give T cell receptor beta chains drawn from one sample of a study of beta chain features in type 1 diabetes. The protocol was immunoSEQ multiplex PCR, while the TCRdb copy is restricted to in-frame clones and leaves out a portion. This sample has 600,000 to 700,000 clones; roughly an eighth occur once, and the top ten carry about 0.02%. The material sequenced was naive CD4+ T cells from blood. Receptor source: a man between 18 and 35 years old with type 1 diabetes. Each CDR3 is given with its conserved first and last residue. Each record gives: V gene, J gene, D gene, clone size, CDR3 DNA, CDR3 protein. The D gene is left open where the match is weak. Clone size is not always given. Where it is, it says once, few, many or a class for expanded clones.

TRBV28	TRBJ1-1	.	few	TGTGCCAGCAGTTTAACGGGGGCCGCTGAAGCTTTCTTT	CASSLTGAAEAFF
TRBV21-1	TRBJ2-5	.	.	TGTGCCAGCAGCGCCATGGACAAGCAAGAGACCCAGTACTTC	CASSAMDKQETQYF
TRBV28	TRBJ2-7	TRBD1	.	TGTGCCAGCAGACCATTGAGGGGGCTTTATCGGGACGCCTACGAGCAGTACTTC	CASRPLRGLYRDAYEQYF
TRBV6-1	TRBJ1-5	TRBD1	.	TGTGCCAGCAGGGGGACAGGGGGAAGTCAGCCCCAGCATTTT	CASRGTGGSQPQHF
TRBV30	TRBJ1-5	.	.	TGTGCCTGGAGCCCGATTGGTATCCTACCCCCCAATCAGCCCCAGCATTTT	CAWSPIGILPPNQPQHF
TRBV28	TRBJ1-2	TRBD1	.	TGTGCCAGCAGTTCGGGACAGGCAACCTATGGCTACACCTTC	CASSSGQATYGYTF
TRBV7-3	TRBJ2-7	.	.	TGTGCCAGCAGCTCCCTCGGGGAGCAGTACTTC	CASSSLGEQYF
TRBV4-1	TRBJ2-7	TRBD1	.	TGCGCCAGCAGTCCTAGGACAGGGGAATCCTACGAGCAGTACTTC	CASSPRTGESYEQYF
TRBV7-7	TRBJ2-5	.	.	TGTGCTAGCAGCTTGGGAGTAGGGGGGGGCGGAGAGACCCAGTACTTC	CASSLGVGGGGETQYF
TRBV9	TRBJ1-5	TRBD1	.	TGTGCCAGCAGCGCGGGACAGGGGGTAGATCAGCCCCAGCATTTT	CASSAGQGVDQPQHF
TRBV19	TRBJ1-6	TRBD1	.	TGTGCCAGTAGTATCGGACAGGGGCATAATTCACCCCTCCACTTT	CASSIGQGHNSPLHF
TRBV4-1	TRBJ1-1	.	.	TGCGCCAGCAGCCAAGAAGGAGTGCGAGATGAAGCTTTCTTT	CASSQEGVRDEAFF
TRBV7-9	TRBJ1-1	.	.	TGTGCCAGCAGCTCACAGGGGAACACTGAAGCTTTCTTT	CASSSQGNTEAFF
TRBV6-5	TRBJ2-4	.	.	TGTGCCAGCAGTTATACTGCAGGGGCCAAAAACATTCAGTACTTC	CASSYTAGAKNIQYF
TRBV7-2	TRBJ2-5	.	few	TGTGCCAGCAGCCCCCGGGGTGTTGCTGGGGAGACCCAGTACTTC	CASSPRGVAGETQYF
TRBV9	TRBJ1-5	TRBD1	.	TGTGCCAGCAGCACCGGGACAGTTAGCAATCAGCCCCAGCATTTT	CASSTGTVSNQPQHF
TRBV10-3	TRBJ1-6	.	few	TGTGCCATCAGATCATCGTCGGGGAATTCACCCCTCCACTTT	CAIRSSSGNSPLHF
TRBV7-2	TRBJ2-3	TRBD2	few	TGTGCCAGCAGCCTCGACGGCAGCGGGGGTAATACGCAGTATTTT	CASSLDGSGGNTQYF
TRBV16	TRBJ1-1	.	few	TGTGCCAGCAGCTTAATTTTCACAGGGAACACTGAAGCTTTCTTT	CASSLIFTGNTEAFF
TRBV19	TRBJ2-3	.	few	TGTGCCAGTAGTATTGGGTCGCCACGAAGTACGCAGTATTTT	CASSIGSPRSTQYF
TRBV4-1	TRBJ1-2	.	few	TGCGCCAGCAGCCAAGAAGCACATGGCTACACCTTC	CASSQEAHGYTF
TRBV15	TRBJ2-1	TRBD2	.	TGTGCCACCAGCAGAGATCTGGCGGGGGGGCGTGAGCAGTTCTTC	CATSRDLAGGREQFF
TRBV30	TRBJ1-2	.	.	TGTGCCTGGAGATCCGGGGGAAACGGAGGCTACACCTTC	CAWRSGGNGGYTF
TRBV28	TRBJ1-2	TRBD1	few	TGTGCCAGCAGACGGGGACAGGCCTCGGGCTACACCTTC	CASRRGQASGYTF
TRBV12-5	TRBJ2-5	TRBD2	.	TGTGCTAGTGGCCCCGGGTTAGCGGGGGTCCAAGAGACCCAGTACTTC	CASGPGLAGVQETQYF
TRBV5-4	TRBJ1-1	.	.	TGTGCCAGCAGCTTGTTGGGAACTGAAGCTTTCTTT	CASSLLGTEAFF
TRBV27	TRBJ1-2	.	few	TGTGCCAGCAGTTTGAGCGGAGTCTATGGCTACACCTTC	CASSLSGVYGYTF
TRBV15	TRBJ2-5	.	.	TGTGCCACCAGCATTAATAGCGGTCAAGAGACCCAGTACTTC	CATSINSGQETQYF
TRBV19	TRBJ2-2	.	few	TGTGCCAGTAGGCCCGACTCGGGGGGCGAATCCACCGGGGAGCTGTTTTTT	CASRPDSGGESTGELFF